Listed below are T cell receptor beta chains from one sample, sequenced in a study of T-cell memory formation after mild COVID-19. TCRdb independently ran MiXCR on the 5' RACE reads; one entry per CDR3 protein. The sample lists 400,000 to 450,000 distinct CDR3 sequences, about a sixth occurring once. The sample was PBMCs or a T cell subset sorted from them (not recorded which). The origin of the receptors is a man younger than 35 who had mild COVID-19 (a few samples of this study predate the infection). Cell type and time point are not known. Each CDR3 is given with its conserved first and last residue. The D gene is left open where the match is weak. The listing skips clone size in some rows; elsewhere it reads once, few, many or a size class.

CDR3 DNA: TGTGCCAGCAGTGACTCGACCGAACAGGGGGCGGCCGGGGAGCTGTTTTTT
CDR3 protein: CASSDSTEQGAAGELFF
V gene: TRBV6-4
J gene: TRBJ2-2
D gene: TRBD1
CDR3 length: 17
clone size: many

CDR3 DNA: TGTGCCATCACTGAAGGGTTAGCGGGGATGAATGAGCAGTTCTTC
CDR3 protein: CAITEGLAGMNEQFF
V gene: TRBV10-3
J gene: TRBJ2-1
D gene: TRBD2
CDR3 length: 15
clone size: NA

CDR3 DNA: TGTGCCATCAGTGAGACGGGGACAATAGAGACCCAGTACTTC
CDR3 protein: CAISETGTIETQYF
V gene: TRBV10-3
J gene: TRBJ2-5
D gene: NA
CDR3 length: 14
clone size: NA

CDR3 DNA: TGCAGTGCTTCTACTAGCGGTCGTTTTGATACGCAGTATTTT
CDR3 protein: CSASTSGRFDTQYF
V gene: TRBV20-1
J gene: TRBJ2-3
D gene: TRBD2
CDR3 length: 14
clone size: few

CDR3 DNA: TGTGCCAGCAGCGCGGGACAGGGTGGCAATCAGCCCCAGCATTTT
CDR3 protein: CASSAGQGGNQPQHF
V gene: TRBV9
J gene: TRBJ1-5
D gene: TRBD1
CDR3 length: 15
clone size: few

CDR3 DNA: TGTGCCAGCAGCGTAGATTCAAATGAGCAGTTCTTC
CDR3 protein: CASSVDSNEQFF
V gene: TRBV9
J gene: TRBJ2-1
D gene: NA
CDR3 length: 12
clone size: few

CDR3 DNA: TGTGCCAGCAGTTACGGTTTGCATGAGCAGTTCTTC
CDR3 protein: CASSYGLHEQFF
V gene: TRBV6-2/TRBV6-3
J gene: TRBJ2-1
D gene: NA
CDR3 length: 12
clone size: NA

CDR3 DNA: TGCGCCAGCAGCTTGCCTGAAGGCTCGCGAGTGCAGTACTTC
CDR3 protein: CASSLPEGSRVQYF
V gene: TRBV5-1
J gene: TRBJ2-7
D gene: NA
CDR3 length: 14
clone size: NA

CDR3 DNA: TGTGCCTGGAGTGTCCCCCGGACAGGGGCCCGTTACGAGCAGTACTTC
CDR3 protein: CAWSVPRTGARYEQYF
V gene: TRBV30
J gene: TRBJ2-7
D gene: TRBD1
CDR3 length: 16
clone size: few

CDR3 DNA: TGTGCCAGCAGTTACTTCCCGTTAGGTGGAGAGCAGTACTTC
CDR3 protein: CASSYFPLGGEQYF
V gene: TRBV6-2/TRBV6-3
J gene: TRBJ2-7
D gene: NA
CDR3 length: 14
clone size: NA

CDR3 DNA: TGTGCCATCAGCCTCACAGGGATTGATCAGCCCCAGCATTTT
CDR3 protein: CAISLTGIDQPQHF
V gene: TRBV10-3
J gene: TRBJ1-5
D gene: NA
CDR3 length: 14
clone size: few

CDR3 DNA: TGTGCCAGCAGACCGGGACAGCTGAGAGATCAGCCCCAGCATTTT
CDR3 protein: CASRPGQLRDQPQHF
V gene: TRBV6-2/TRBV6-3
J gene: TRBJ1-5
D gene: TRBD1
CDR3 length: 15
clone size: few

CDR3 DNA: TGCGCCAGCAGCCAAGCTCAAGCACATACGAACACTGAAGCTTTCTTT
CDR3 protein: CASSQAQAHTNTEAFF
V gene: TRBV4-3
J gene: TRBJ1-1
D gene: NA
CDR3 length: 16
clone size: few

CDR3 DNA: TGTGCCAGCAGCCAAGTTACAGGGGGCGTCACTGAAGCTTTCTTT
CDR3 protein: CASSQVTGGVTEAFF
V gene: TRBV4-2
J gene: TRBJ1-1
D gene: TRBD1
CDR3 length: 15
clone size: once

CDR3 DNA: TGTGCCACCGGGAGAGGTCTTAGCGGGGGGAACACCGGGGAGCTGTTTTTT
CDR3 protein: CATGRGLSGGNTGELFF
V gene: TRBV10-3
J gene: TRBJ2-2
D gene: TRBD2
CDR3 length: 17
clone size: few

CDR3 DNA: TGTGCCAGCAGCCCCCGGCGGGGGGACACCACGTTCTCCGGGGAGCTGTTTTTT
CDR3 protein: CASSPRRGDTTFSGELFF
V gene: TRBV7-2
J gene: TRBJ2-2
D gene: TRBD2
CDR3 length: 18
clone size: NA

CDR3 DNA: TGTGCCAGCAGCTTAGACCGTTGGGCGGGGGCTGAAGCTTTCTTT
CDR3 protein: CASSLDRWAGAEAFF
V gene: TRBV7-2
J gene: TRBJ1-1
D gene: NA
CDR3 length: 15
clone size: NA

CDR3 DNA: TGTGCCAGCAGTGAATCCGGGCGCGCGGTCCACAATGAGCAGTTCTTC
CDR3 protein: CASSESGRAVHNEQFF
V gene: TRBV25-1
J gene: TRBJ2-1
D gene: NA
CDR3 length: 16
clone size: NA

CDR3 DNA: TGTGCCAGCAGCGTAGACAGGGGCTCTGGAAACACCATATATTTT
CDR3 protein: CASSVDRGSGNTIYF
V gene: TRBV3-1
J gene: TRBJ1-3
D gene: TRBD1
CDR3 length: 15
clone size: NA

CDR3 DNA: TGTGCCACCAGTGATCCGGGGATTGACCAGATCTATGGCTACACCTTC
CDR3 protein: CATSDPGIDQIYGYTF
V gene: TRBV24-1
J gene: TRBJ1-2
D gene: NA
CDR3 length: 16
clone size: NA

CDR3 DNA: TGTGCCAGCAGCTTAACAGGTTCAGATACGCAGTATTTT
CDR3 protein: CASSLTGSDTQYF
V gene: TRBV7-9
J gene: TRBJ2-3
D gene: NA
CDR3 length: 13
clone size: NA

CDR3 DNA: TGCAGCGTTGGGGGGTCGCCTGATGAAAAACTGTTTTTT
CDR3 protein: CSVGGSPDEKLFF
V gene: TRBV29-1
J gene: TRBJ1-4
D gene: NA
CDR3 length: 13
clone size: few

CDR3 DNA: TGTGCCAGCAGTTTACTGAAGACCCAGTACTTC
CDR3 protein: CASSLLKTQYF
V gene: TRBV28
J gene: TRBJ2-5
D gene: NA
CDR3 length: 11
clone size: NA

CDR3 DNA: TGCAGTGCTAGAGTAGGGGAGAGGTATGGCTACACCTTC
CDR3 protein: CSARVGERYGYTF
V gene: TRBV20-1
J gene: TRBJ1-2
D gene: NA
CDR3 length: 13
clone size: few

CDR3 DNA: TGTGCCAGCTCCTATAGGGTTCGGATAGGGGAAGCTTTCTTT
CDR3 protein: CASSYRVRIGEAFF
V gene: TRBV28
J gene: TRBJ1-1
D gene: NA
CDR3 length: 14
clone size: NA

CDR3 DNA: TGTGCCAGCAGCGGTCGACTGAACACCGGGGAGCTGTTTTTT
CDR3 protein: CASSGRLNTGELFF
V gene: TRBV7-8
J gene: TRBJ2-2
D gene: NA
CDR3 length: 14
clone size: few

CDR3 DNA: TGTGCCAGCAGTTTAGAAGGACTAGCGACGAATGAGCAGTTCTTC
CDR3 protein: CASSLEGLATNEQFF
V gene: TRBV12-3/TRBV12-4
J gene: TRBJ2-1
D gene: TRBD2
CDR3 length: 15
clone size: NA

CDR3 DNA: TGTGCCTGGGGAGTGGCGACTAACCTCGAGCAGTACTTC
CDR3 protein: CAWGVATNLEQYF
V gene: TRBV30
J gene: TRBJ2-7
D gene: NA
CDR3 length: 13
clone size: NA

CDR3 DNA: TGTGCCAGCAGGAAACAGGGGGACCAGACCAAGCAGTTCTTC
CDR3 protein: CASRKQGDQTKQFF
V gene: TRBV28
J gene: TRBJ2-1
D gene: TRBD1
CDR3 length: 14
clone size: NA

CDR3 DNA: TGTGCCAGCAGTGAAAGGAGAAGTGGGTATGGCTACACCTTC
CDR3 protein: CASSERRSGYGYTF
V gene: TRBV6-1
J gene: TRBJ1-2
D gene: NA
CDR3 length: 14
clone size: NA

CDR3 DNA: TGTGCCAGCAGTGTAAGGGACAGTAGTCACAATGAGCAGTTCTTC
CDR3 protein: CASSVRDSSHNEQFF
V gene: TRBV27
J gene: TRBJ2-1
D gene: TRBD1
CDR3 length: 15
clone size: few

CDR3 DNA: TGTGCCAGCAGTTTGAGTCCGAACAACAATGAGCAGTTCTTC
CDR3 protein: CASSLSPNNNEQFF
V gene: TRBV12-3/TRBV12-4
J gene: TRBJ2-1
D gene: NA
CDR3 length: 14
clone size: NA

CDR3 DNA: TGTGCCAGCAGTGCCAGACCCGCAGATACGCAGTATTTT
CDR3 protein: CASSARPADTQYF
V gene: TRBV27
J gene: TRBJ2-3
D gene: NA
CDR3 length: 13
clone size: NA

CDR3 DNA: TGTGCCAGCAGCTCCCAGACAGGGTACACTGAAGCTTTCTTT
CDR3 protein: CASSSQTGYTEAFF
V gene: TRBV9
J gene: TRBJ1-1
D gene: TRBD1
CDR3 length: 14
clone size: NA

CDR3 DNA: TGTGCCAGCAGCCGGGCAGGGGGTCGGGATTCACCCCTCCACTTT
CDR3 protein: CASSRAGGRDSPLHF
V gene: TRBV7-9
J gene: TRBJ1-6
D gene: TRBD1
CDR3 length: 15
clone size: NA

CDR3 DNA: TGCAGCGTTGCTGTTTTTGGCACTGAAGCTTTCTTT
CDR3 protein: CSVAVFGTEAFF
V gene: TRBV29-1
J gene: TRBJ1-1
D gene: NA
CDR3 length: 12
clone size: NA

CDR3 DNA: TGCGCCAGCAGTGCAGGGGGGGGTGTAGATACGCAGTATTTT
CDR3 protein: CASSAGGGVDTQYF
V gene: TRBV10-2
J gene: TRBJ2-3
D gene: NA
CDR3 length: 14
clone size: NA

CDR3 DNA: TGCGCCAGCAGCTTGGTAACAGGGGGAATTAATTCACCCCTCCACTTT
CDR3 protein: CASSLVTGGINSPLHF
V gene: TRBV5-1
J gene: TRBJ1-6
D gene: TRBD1
CDR3 length: 16
clone size: few

CDR3 DNA: TGTGCCAACCAGGGGGGAAGAGGCAAAAACATTCAGTACTTC
CDR3 protein: CANQGGRGKNIQYF
V gene: TRBV2
J gene: TRBJ2-4
D gene: NA
CDR3 length: 14
clone size: few

CDR3 DNA: TGCAGCGTTCCCCCGACCTACAATGAGCAGTTCTTC
CDR3 protein: CSVPPTYNEQFF
V gene: TRBV29-1
J gene: TRBJ2-1
D gene: NA
CDR3 length: 12
clone size: NA

CDR3 DNA: TGTGCCAGCAGCGTAGCCGACCAAGAGACCCAGTACTTC
CDR3 protein: CASSVADQETQYF
V gene: TRBV9
J gene: TRBJ2-5
D gene: NA
CDR3 length: 13
clone size: NA

CDR3 DNA: TGCGCCAGCAGCTCCGGACAGGTTGCAACTAATGAAAAACTGTTTTTT
CDR3 protein: CASSSGQVATNEKLFF
V gene: TRBV5-1
J gene: TRBJ1-4
D gene: TRBD1
CDR3 length: 16
clone size: few

CDR3 DNA: TGTGCCAGCAGGATGACAGCCGAAGCTACGTACCCTTTT
CDR3 protein: CASRMTAEATYPF
V gene: TRBV6-6
J gene: TRBJ1-1
D gene: NA
CDR3 length: 13
clone size: once

CDR3 DNA: TGTGCCAGCAGAGAGGGAGTGAATCAGCCCCAGCATTTT
CDR3 protein: CASREGVNQPQHF
V gene: TRBV6-1
J gene: TRBJ1-5
D gene: NA
CDR3 length: 13
clone size: NA